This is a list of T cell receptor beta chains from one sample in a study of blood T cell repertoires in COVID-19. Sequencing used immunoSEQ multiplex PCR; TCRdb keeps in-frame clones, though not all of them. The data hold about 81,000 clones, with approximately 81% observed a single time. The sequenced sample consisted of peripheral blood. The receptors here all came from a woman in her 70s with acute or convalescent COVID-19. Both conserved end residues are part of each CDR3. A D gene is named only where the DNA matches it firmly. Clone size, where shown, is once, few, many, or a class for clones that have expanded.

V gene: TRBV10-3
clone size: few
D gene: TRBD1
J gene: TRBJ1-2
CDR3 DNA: TGTGCCATCAGTGGCGGCCCTCGACAGGGCTATGGCTACACCTTC
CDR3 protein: CAISGGPRQGYGYTF

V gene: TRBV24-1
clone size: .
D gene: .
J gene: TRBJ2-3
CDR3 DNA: TGTGCCACCAGTGAACCAGGGTCGGGTTTGGATACGCAGTATTTT
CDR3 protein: CATSEPGSGLDTQYF

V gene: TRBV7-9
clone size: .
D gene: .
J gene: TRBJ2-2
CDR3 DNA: TGTGCCAGCAGCTTAGGACAGACAATCACCGGGGAGCTGTTTTTT
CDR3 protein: CASSLGQTITGELFF

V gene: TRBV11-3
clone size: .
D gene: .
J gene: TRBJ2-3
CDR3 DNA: TGTGCCAGCAGCTTAGAAGCGGCACCTAATTATGTGGGTACGCAGTATTTT
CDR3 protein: CASSLEAAPNYVGTQYF

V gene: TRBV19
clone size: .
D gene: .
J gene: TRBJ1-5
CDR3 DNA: TGTGCCAGTAGTATAGATCTAGAGCGAGGCCAGCCCCAGCATTTT
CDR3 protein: CASSIDLERGQPQHF

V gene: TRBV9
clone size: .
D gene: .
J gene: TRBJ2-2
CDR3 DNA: TGTGCCAGCAGCGTTTTATGGGAGACGAACACCGGGGAGCTGTTTTTT
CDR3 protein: CASSVLWETNTGELFF

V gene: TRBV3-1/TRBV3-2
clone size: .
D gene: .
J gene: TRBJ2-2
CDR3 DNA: TGTGCCAGCAGCCCCTCTGACATCGGGGAGCTGTTTTTT
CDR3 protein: CASSPSDIGELFF

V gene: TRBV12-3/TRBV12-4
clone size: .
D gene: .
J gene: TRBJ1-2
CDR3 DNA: TGTGCCAGCAGTTTCGGGGGTTGGGTGTACACCTTC
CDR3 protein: CASSFGGWVYTF

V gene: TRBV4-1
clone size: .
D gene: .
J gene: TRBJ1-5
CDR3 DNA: TGCGCCAGCAGCCAAGACAGGGGAAGCAATCAGCCCCAGCATTTT
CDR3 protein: CASSQDRGSNQPQHF

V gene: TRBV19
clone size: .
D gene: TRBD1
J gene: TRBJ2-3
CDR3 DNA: TGTGCCAGTAGTCACACAGGGGCGAGCACAGATACGCAGTATTTT
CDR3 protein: CASSHTGASTDTQYF

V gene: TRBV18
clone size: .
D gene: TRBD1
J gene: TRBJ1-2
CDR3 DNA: TGTGCCAGCTCACAAGCGGACAGGGGGCTCTATGGCTACACCTTC
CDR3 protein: CASSQADRGLYGYTF

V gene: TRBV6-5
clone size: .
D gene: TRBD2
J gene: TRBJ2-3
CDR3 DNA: TGTGCCAGCAGTTACGGCGGGAGGTTTGGCACAGATACGCAGTATTTT
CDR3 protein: CASSYGGRFGTDTQYF

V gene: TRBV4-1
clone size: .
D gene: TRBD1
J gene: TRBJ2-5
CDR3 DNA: TGCGCCAGCAGCCCCGGGACAGGGGGAGGACAAGAGACCCAGTACTTC
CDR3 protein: CASSPGTGGGQETQYF

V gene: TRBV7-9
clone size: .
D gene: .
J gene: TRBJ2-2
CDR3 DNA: TGTGCCAGCAGCTTAGCGGACAGGAACACCGGGGAGCTGTTTTTT
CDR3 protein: CASSLADRNTGELFF

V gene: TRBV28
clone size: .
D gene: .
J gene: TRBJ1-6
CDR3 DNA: TGTGCCAGCAGGAACAGTGGGAGCTCCTATAATTCACCCCTCCACTTT
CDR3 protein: CASRNSGSSYNSPLHF

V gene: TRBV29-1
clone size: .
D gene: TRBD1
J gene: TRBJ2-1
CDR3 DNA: TGCAGCGTTGATCTTTATGGGACAGGGCCCTACAATGAGCAGTTCTTC
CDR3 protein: CSVDLYGTGPYNEQFF

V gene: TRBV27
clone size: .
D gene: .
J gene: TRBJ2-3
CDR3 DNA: TGTGCCAGCAGTTTATTTCCTAGTACAGATACGCAGTATTTT
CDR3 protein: CASSLFPSTDTQYF

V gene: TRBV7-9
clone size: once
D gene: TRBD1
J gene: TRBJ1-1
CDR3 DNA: TGTGCCAGCAGCTCAACAGGGGACCGTTTTACGGCTTTCTTT
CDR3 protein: CASSSTGDRFTAFF

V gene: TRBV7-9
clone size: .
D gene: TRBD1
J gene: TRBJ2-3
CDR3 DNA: TGTGCCAGCAGCTTAGGCTTGGACAGGGGCGCAGATACGCAGTATTTT
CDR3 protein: CASSLGLDRGADTQYF

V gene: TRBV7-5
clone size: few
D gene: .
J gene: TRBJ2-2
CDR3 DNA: TGTGCCAGAAGCTTAATGAGGTGGGGGGAGCTGTTTTTT
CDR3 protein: CARSLMRWGELFF

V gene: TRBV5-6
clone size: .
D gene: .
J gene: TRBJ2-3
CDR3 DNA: TGTGCCAGCAGCTTGCGCAGCGGCACAGATACGCAGTATTTT
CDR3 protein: CASSLRSGTDTQYF

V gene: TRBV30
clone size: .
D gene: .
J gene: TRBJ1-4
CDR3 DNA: TGTGCCTGGACAGCAACTAATGAAAAACTGTTTTTT
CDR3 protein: CAWTATNEKLFF

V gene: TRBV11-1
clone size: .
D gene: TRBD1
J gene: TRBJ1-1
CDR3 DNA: TGTGCCAGCAGCCGGGACAGGGGCACTGAAGCTTTCTTT
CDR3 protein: CASSRDRGTEAFF

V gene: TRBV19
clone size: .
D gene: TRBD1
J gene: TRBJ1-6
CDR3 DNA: TGTGCCAGTAGTCCGGGGACAGGAGCGTTTATGAGTTCACCCCTCCACTTT
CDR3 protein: CASSPGTGAFMSSPLHF

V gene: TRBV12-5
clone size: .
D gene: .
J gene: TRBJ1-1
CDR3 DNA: TGTGCTAGTGGTTTGGACTGGTCGTCCGAAGCTTTCTTT
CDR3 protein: CASGLDWSSEAFF

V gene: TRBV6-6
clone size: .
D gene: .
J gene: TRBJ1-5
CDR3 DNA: TGTGCCAGCAGTTCCAGTGGTGCCCAGCCCCAGCATTTT
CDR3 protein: CASSSSGAQPQHF

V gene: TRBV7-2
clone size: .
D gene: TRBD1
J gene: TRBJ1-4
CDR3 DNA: TGTGCCAGCAGCTTAAACCCGGGACAGGTTAATGAAAAACTGTTTTTT
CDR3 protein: CASSLNPGQVNEKLFF

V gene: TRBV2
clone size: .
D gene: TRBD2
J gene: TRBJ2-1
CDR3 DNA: TGTGCCAGCAGTGACCTGAGACTAGCAGGCGATGAGCAGTTCTTC
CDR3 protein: CASSDLRLAGDEQFF

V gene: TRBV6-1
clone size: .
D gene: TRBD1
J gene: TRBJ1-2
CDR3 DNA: TGTGCCAGCAGTGAAGTCGGTGGGGGACAGGGAGCTCCCAACTATGGCTACACCTTC
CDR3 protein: CASSEVGGGQGAPNYGYTF

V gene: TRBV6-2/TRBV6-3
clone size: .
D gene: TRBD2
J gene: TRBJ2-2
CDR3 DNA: TGTGCCAGCAGTACCGGGACTAGCGTGACCGGGGAGCTGTTTTTT
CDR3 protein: CASSTGTSVTGELFF

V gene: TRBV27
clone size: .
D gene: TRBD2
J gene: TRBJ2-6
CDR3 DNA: TGTGCCAGCAGCTCCCCGGCTAGCGGTGGGGCCAACGTCCTGACTTTC
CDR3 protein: CASSSPASGGANVLTF

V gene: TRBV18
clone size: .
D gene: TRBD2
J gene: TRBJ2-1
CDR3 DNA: TGTGCCAGCCCTACCCAAGCTAGCGGGAGGTTTGATGAGCAGTTCTTC
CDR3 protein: CASPTQASGRFDEQFF

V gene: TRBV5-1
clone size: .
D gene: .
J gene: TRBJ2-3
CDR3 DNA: TGCGCCAGCAGCTTCTCAAGGACACAGTTGACAGATACGCAGTATTTT
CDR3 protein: CASSFSRTQLTDTQYF

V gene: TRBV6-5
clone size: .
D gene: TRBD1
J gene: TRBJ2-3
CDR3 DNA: TGTGCCAGCAGCATCGACAGGGTCGGCACAGATACGCAGTATTTT
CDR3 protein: CASSIDRVGTDTQYF

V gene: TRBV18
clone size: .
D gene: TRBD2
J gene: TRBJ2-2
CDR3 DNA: TGTGCCAGCTCTGCCGGGACTAGATCTCGCGGGGAGCTGTTTTTT
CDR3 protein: CASSAGTRSRGELFF

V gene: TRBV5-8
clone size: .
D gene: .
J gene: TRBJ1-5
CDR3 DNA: TGTGCCAGCAGCTTGTGGAGTCAGCCCCAGCATTTT
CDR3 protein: CASSLWSQPQHF

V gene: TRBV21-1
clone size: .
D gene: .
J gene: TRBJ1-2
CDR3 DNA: TGTGCCAGCAGCAAAGGGCCCCCCGGGACAGGGGGTCTGCTGGGTGGCTACACCTTC
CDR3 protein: CASSKGPPGTGGLLGGYTF

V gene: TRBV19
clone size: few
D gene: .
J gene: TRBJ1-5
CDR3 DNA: TGTGCCAGTAGTATCGAGGCTAATCAGCCCCAGCATTTT
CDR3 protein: CASSIEANQPQHF